Presented here are 32 T cell receptor beta chains from one specimen sequenced in a study of shared clonotypes between healthy human individuals. Clones were read by immunoSEQ multiplex PCR, and TCRdb kept only the in-frame ones, dropping some. This table has around 2,000,000 clones, more than 85% appearing once. Naive CD8 cells lacked CD45RO and underwent positive selection for CCR7, leaving out terminally differentiated effector memory CD45RA+ cells. The material sequenced was naive CD8+ T cells from PBMCs. Receptors were obtained from a man in his late teens or twenties in good health. Some clones in this sample may be carry-over from other donors' samples.

The chain links TRBV7-7 to TRBJ2-1; 16 nucleotides align to TRBD2. CDR3 length: 21 residues. Per germline, CDR1 SSHAT and CDR2 FNYEAQ (reference sequence). V lost 3 bases and J lost 1; bases outside the gene matches: 12. The chain's CDR3 is CASSFSPGLAGGPNSYNEQFF. The CDR3 bases are TGTGCCAGCAGCTTTTCTCCGGGACTAGCGGGAGGGCCAAATTCCTACAATGAGCAGTTCTTC.

The chain employs TRBV11-2 and TRBJ2-7, with 8 bases identical to TRBD2. CDR3 length equals 15 residues. CDR1 is SGHAT, CDR2 FQNNGV, per germline. V dropped 7 bases and J dropped 2; count of bases not matched to a gene: 10. As DNA, the CDR3 is TGTGCCAGCAACACCGTGGGACTAGAACCCTACGAGCAGTACTTC. This gives the protein CASNTVGLEPYEQYF.

V usage is TRBV28 and J usage is TRBJ2-1; D might be TRBD2 (6 bases). V was pared by 10 bases and J by 4 bases, with 8 bases between. The CDR3 totals 11 residues. Germline-derived CDR1 and CDR2 are MDHEN and SYDVKM. CDR3 in amino acids: CATGTYNEQFF. For the CDR3, the DNA is TGTGCCACCGGGACTTACAATGAGCAGTTCTTC.

The chain is built from TRBV6-5 and TRBJ2-4, with D unclear. Germline V gene lookup returns CDR1 MNHEY and CDR2 SVGAGI. Trimming took off 6 bases at V and 1 base at J, with 13 bases between the two ends. The CDR3 sequence is 15 residues long. The CDR3 nucleotides are TGTGCCAGCAGCCCCAACCTTTGGGCCAAAAACATTCAGTACTTC. Encoded protein: CASSPNLWAKNIQYF.

This clone was picked up one time. One end of the junction is discordant with germline, which a read error may explain. The chain is built from TRBV7-3 and TRBJ2-1, with 10 bases lining up with TRBD2. The germline V gene encodes CDR1 SGHTA and CDR2 FQGTGA. This CDR3 has 15 residues. CDR3 sequence: CASSVTSGKGDEQFF. The CDR3 region has the DNA TGTGCCAGCAGCGTAACTAGCGGGAAGGGCGATGAGCAGTTCTTC. Combining the CDR3 with reference TRBV7-3 and TRBJ2-1 gives the whole variable domain GAGVSQTPSNKVTEKGKYVELRCDPISGHTALYWYRQSLGQGPEFLIYFQGTGAADDSGLPNDRFFAVRPEGSVSTLKIQRTERGDSAVYLCASSVTSGKGDEQFFGPGTRLTVL.

The chain combines TRBV20-1 with TRBJ1-6; D is possibly TRBD1 (5 bases). The V end was cut by 5 bases, the J end by 16 bases, with 12 bases between. The CDR3 is 10 amino acids. Germline CDR1 and CDR2: DFQATT and SNEGSKA (reference sequence). The chain's CDR3 is CSALGDRLHF. The CDR3 coding sequence is TGCAGTGCTTTGGGGGACCGACTCCACTTT.

The chain employs TRBV30 and TRBJ1-2, with 7 positions matching TRBD1. Losses at the gene ends were 0 bases for V and 8 bases for J; bases not matched to a gene: 9. Germline assignment: CDR1 GTSNPN and CDR2 SVGIG (reference sequence). The CDR3 length is 14 residues. CDR3 nucleotide sequence: TGTGCCTGGAGTGTAGAGGAGGGGGCAAGGGGCTACACCTTC. Translation: CAWSVEEGARGYTF.

The V and J genes are TRBV2 and TRBJ2-3, with D perhaps matching TRBD2 (5 bases). The CDR3 runs to 14 residues. V lost 10 bases, J lost 0 bases, and 14 bases lay in between. The germline V gene has CDR1 SNHLY and CDR2 FYNNEI. CDR3 DNA: TGTGCCACCTTCTTAGCGCCTAGCACAGATACGCAGTATTTT. It is translated as CATFLAPSTDTQYF.

V gene TRBV19 combines with J gene TRBJ1-5; D is undetermined. The CDR3 runs to 14 residues. Trimming cost V 7 bases and J 6 bases, with 16 bases left between them. In germline, CDR1 is LNHDA, CDR2 SQIVND (reference sequence). CDR3 in amino acids: CASTGTPGSQPQHF. In DNA, the CDR3 is TGTGCCAGTACGGGCACTCCGGGAAGTCAGCCCCAGCATTTT.

J is TRBJ2-1 and V is TRBV29-1; no clear D gene. There are 13 residues in the CDR3. The germline V gene has CDR1 SQVTM and CDR2 ANQGSEA. V was shortened by 3 bases and J by 4 bases, with 10 bases between the two germline ends. The CDR3 DNA reads as TGCAGCGTTGATACTACTAATTACAATGAGCAGTTCTTC. It yields the protein CSVDTTNYNEQFF.

V and J are TRBV30 and TRBJ2-1; tentative D call: TRBD2 (6 bases). V was trimmed by 2 bases and J by 7 bases, leaving 12 bases between them. The germline V gene encodes CDR1 GTSNPN and CDR2 SVGIG (reference sequence). CDR3 length: 13 residues. CDR3 DNA sequence: TGTGCCTGGAGTTTGGATAGCGGAAATGAGCAGTTCTTC. Encoded protein: CAWSLDSGNEQFF. Complete variable domain (other parts from reference TRBV30 and TRBJ2-1): SQTIHQWPATLVQPVGSPLSLECTVEGTSNPNLYWYRQAAGRGLQLLFYSVGIGQISSEVPQNLSASRPQDRQFILSSKKLLLSDSGFYLCAWSLDSGNEQFFGPGTRLTVL.

The rearrangement joins TRBV7-9 to TRBJ2-5, with D hard to call. Trimming stripped 3 bases from V and 3 bases from J, with 8 bases between. The germline V gene encodes CDR1 SEHNR and CDR2 FQNEAQ (reference sequence). The CDR3 has 13 amino acids. CDR3 nucleotides: TGTGCCAGCAGCTTGAAAATGGAAGAGACCCAGTACTTC. Protein sequence: CASSLKMEETQYF. The whole variable domain, remainder taken from reference TRBV7-9 and TRBJ2-5, is DTGVSQNPRHKITKRGQNVTFRCDPISEHNRLYWYRQTLGQGPEFLTYFQNEAQLEKSRLLSDRFSAERPKGSFSTLEIQRTEQGDSAMYLCASSLKMEETQYFGPGTRLLVL.

This sequence joins TRBV6-7 and TRBJ1-5; no firm D call. TRBV6-7 qualifies as an ORF whose function is uncertain. V dropped 9 bases and J dropped 7 bases, with 7 bases sitting between them. The CDR3 runs to 10 residues. CDR3 bases: TGTGCCAGATCATGGCAGCCCCAGCATTTT. It yields the protein CARSWQPQHF.

This rearrangement joins TRBV14 to TRBJ1-1; D is undetermined. In germline, CDR1 is SGHDN, CDR2 FVKESK. Trimming took off 1 base at V and 6 bases at J, with 18 bases between the two ends. This CDR3 region has 16 residues. For the CDR3, the DNA is TGTGCCAGCAGCCAAGGGACCCGCTTTACGAATGCTGAAGCTTTCTTT. This translates into CASSQGTRFTNAEAFF. The whole variable domain, remainder taken from reference TRBV14 and TRBJ1-1, is EAGVTQFPSHSVIEKGQTVTLRCDPISGHDNLYWYRRVMGKEIKFLLHFVKESKQDESGMPNNRFLAERTGGTYSTLKVQPAELEDSGVYFCASSQGTRFTNAEAFFGQGTRLTVV.

The V gene is TRBV9, the J gene TRBJ2-5, with TRBD2 matching over 8 bases. J gave up 2 bases and V 3 bases, and 9 bases lay outside the gene matches. The CDR3 spans 16 residues. Germline V gene lookup returns CDR1 SGDLS and CDR2 YYNGEE. CDR3 loop: CASSASRGGFQETQYF. The CDR3 DNA reads TGTGCCAGCAGCGCGAGCCGGGGGGGTTTTCAAGAGACCCAGTACTTC.

A single count supports this clone. The chain has TRBV14 and TRBJ2-7, with D perhaps matching TRBD1 (5 bases). Germline lookup yields CDR1 SGHDN and CDR2 FVKESK. Between the trimmed V and J ends, which lost 4 bases and 6 bases, there was a span of 13 bases. The CDR3 consists of 13 residues. CDR3 protein: CASSLVTGAEQYF. The CDR3 nucleotides read TGTGCCAGCAGCCTTGTTACAGGCGCCGAGCAGTACTTC.

In its sample, this clone was seen once. The V call is TRBV25-1, the J call TRBJ1-2; 10 nucleotides agree with TRBD1. V was pared by 4 bases and J by 4 bases, with 15 bases of the junction left unmatched. CDR3 length: 18 amino acids. Germline CDR1 is MGHDK and CDR2 is SYGVNS. In DNA, the CDR3 is TGTGCCAGCAGTGGTCACGTTCCCGGGACAGGGGATTTCTATGGCTACACCTTC. This encodes CASSGHVPGTGDFYGYTF.

Only a few counts were recorded for this clone. J is TRBJ1-2 and V is TRBV9; D is unclear. V was cut by 1 base and J by 4 bases, with 14 bases left in between. Germline-derived CDR1 and CDR2 are SGDLS and YYNGEE. The CDR3 consists of 15 residues. CDR3 amino acids: CASSVSGHAGYGYTF. The CDR3, as DNA: TGTGCCAGCAGCGTATCGGGTCATGCTGGCTATGGCTACACCTTC. The entire variable domain, with the rest obtained from reference TRBV9 and TRBJ1-2, is as follows: DSGVTQTPKHLITATGQRVTLRCSPRSGDLSVYWYQQSLDQGLQFLIQYYNGEERAKGNILERFSAQQFPDLHSELNLSSLELGDSALYFCASSVSGHAGYGYTFGSGTRLTVV.

This sequence joins TRBV4-2 and TRBJ2-7; weak D call: TRBD1 (7 bases). The CDR3 sequence is 17 residues long. With 5 bases removed from V and 2 bases from J, the gap between germline ends came to 22 bases. CDR1 LGHNA and CDR2 YNFKEQ come from the germline V gene. CDR3 protein: CASSNQASAGGTYEQYF. CDR3 nucleotide sequence: TGTGCCAGCAGCAACCAAGCGTCGGCAGGGGGGACCTACGAGCAGTACTTC.

This chain uses TRBV9 with TRBJ2-7; tentative D call: TRBD1 (6 bases). Trimming took off 0 bases at V and 5 bases at J, with 12 bases between the two ends. The germline V gene has CDR1 SGDLS and CDR2 YYNGEE. CDR3 length equals 14 residues. Here the CDR3 DNA reads TGTGCCAGCAGCGTAGGGGCAGGGGCAAACGAGCAGTACTTC. Encoded protein: CASSVGAGANEQYF.

The genes are TRBV18 and TRBJ2-1; D not certain. CDR3 size: 13 residues. The germline gives CDR1 KGHSH, CDR2 LQKENI. V lost 8 bases and J 0 bases, leaving 8 bases between the germline ends. The CDR3 coding sequence is TGTGCCAGCCGGGCTAACTCCTACAATGAGCAGTTCTTC. Residues: CASRANSYNEQFF.

V is TRBV11-2 and J is TRBJ2-1; D perhaps matches TRBD2 (5 bases). The CDR3 has 12 amino acids. Trimming removed 5 bases at V and 8 bases at J, with 10 bases between. The V gene's germline CDR1 is SGHAT and CDR2 FQNNGV. DNA of the CDR3: TGTGCCAGCAGCCCAACTAGTTATGAGCAGTTCTTC. Protein: CASSPTSYEQFF. The entire variable domain, with the rest obtained from reference TRBV11-2 and TRBJ2-1, is as follows: EAGVAQSPRYKIIEKRQSVAFWCNPISGHATLYWYQQILGQGPKLLIQFQNNGVVDDSQLPKDRFSAERLKGVDSTLKIQPAKLEDSAVYLCASSPTSYEQFFGPGTRLTVL.

This clone was seen once. The gene calls are TRBV30 and TRBJ1-2, with D unresolved. V was clipped by 2 bases and J by 8 bases, with 21 bases between them. The CDR3 spans 15 residues. Germline lookup yields CDR1 GTSNPN and CDR2 SVGIG (reference sequence). The CDR3 here is CAWSPYSPSKGGYTF. The DNA for the CDR3 is TGTGCCTGGAGTCCCTATTCCCCCTCGAAGGGAGGCTACACCTTC.

The chain uses TRBV27 and TRBJ1-1, with TRBD1 matching 8 bases. Germline CDR1 reads MNHEY; CDR2 reads SMNVEV (reference sequence). This CDR3 region has 15 residues. The junction had 6 bases not matched to a gene; V was cut back by 5 bases and J by 1 base. The CDR3 loop reads CASSTRTGPNTEAFF. DNA of the CDR3: TGTGCCAGCAGTACTCGGACAGGGCCGAACACTGAAGCTTTCTTT.

The chain combines TRBV10-3 with TRBJ1-3; D is ambiguous. V lost 7 bases and J 2 bases, leaving 12 bases between the germline ends. This CDR3 is 14 amino acids long. Germline CDR1 reads ENHRY; CDR2 reads SYGVKD. The CDR3 loop reads CAITRDITGNTIYF. As DNA, the CDR3 is TGTGCCATCACCAGAGACATAACTGGAAACACCATATATTTT.

As concerns this clone: Additional DNA sequences in this sample encode the identical CDR3. The chain carries TRBV5-1 and TRBJ2-7, with 14 positions matching TRBD2. The length of the CDR3 is 17 residues. Germline-derived CDR1 and CDR2 are SGHRS and YFSETQ. V lost 4 bases, J lost 2 bases, and 8 bases stayed unmatched. The chain's CDR3 is CASSNGLAGGPTYEQYF. In DNA, the CDR3 is TGCGCCAGCAGCAACGGACTAGCGGGAGGACCGACCTACGAGCAGTACTTC.

This sequence joins TRBV5-1 and TRBJ1-6; unclear D gene. In germline, CDR1 is SGHRS, CDR2 YFSETQ. V was trimmed by 1 base and J by 11 bases, leaving 10 bases between them. The CDR3 runs 13 residues. The DNA for the CDR3 is TGCGCCAGCAGCTTGAGCGCGGGTCCACCCCTCCACTTT. It translates to CASSLSAGPPLHF.

This chain joins TRBV29-1 and TRBJ2-1; unclear D gene. Germline V gene lookup returns CDR1 SQVTM and CDR2 ANQGSEA. This CDR3 contains 12 residues. Between the trimmed V and J ends, which lost 7 bases and 2 bases, there was a span of 9 bases. The DNA of the CDR3 is TGCAGCGCCCTGGGCCCCTACAATGAGCAGTTCTTC. It yields the protein CSALGPYNEQFF.

This clone was seen a few times. The rearrangement links TRBV4-2 to TRBJ2-4; TRBD2 aligns across 9 bases. Germline V gene data show CDR1 as LGHNA and CDR2 as YNFKEQ. CDR3 length: 13 amino acids. V lost 3 bases, J lost 9 bases, and 3 bases stayed unmatched. Here the CDR3 DNA reads TGTGCCAGCAGCCAGGGGACTAGCAGCATTCAGTACTTC. Its translation: CASSQGTSSIQYF.

The genes are TRBV19 and TRBJ2-1, with 7 bases matching TRBD2. CDR3 length: 16 amino acids. V trimming: 5 bases; J trimming: 6 bases; junction bases outside the gene matches: 13. The germline gives CDR1 LNHDA, CDR2 SQIVND (reference sequence). CDR3 DNA sequence: TGTGCCAGTAGTGCGTTACTAGCGCCACTACCCAATGAGCAGTTCTTC. This gives the protein CASSALLAPLPNEQFF. The full variable domain, rest sourced from reference TRBV19 and TRBJ2-1, is DGGITQSPKYLFRKEGQNVTLSCEQNLNHDAMYWYRQDPGQGLRLIYYSQIVNDFQKGDIAEGYSVSREKKESFPLTVTSAQKNPTAFYLCASSALLAPLPNEQFFGPGTRLTVL.

This chain's CDR3 is CASSLYPTSGQYNEQFF. In DNA form, the CDR3 reads TGTGCCAGCAGCTTATACCCCACTAGCGGGCAATACAATGAGCAGTTCTTC. This chain links TRBV11-2 with TRBJ2-1; 9 nucleotides agree with TRBD2. V shed 2 bases, J shed 4 bases, and the junction held 9 bases outside the gene matches. The CDR3 is 17 residues long. CDR1 and CDR2 from the germline V gene are SGHAT and FQNNGV.

This sequence joins TRBV19 and TRBJ2-1; 8 bases are shared with TRBD2. The V gene end was trimmed by 10 bases and the J gene end by 3 bases; junction bases not matched to a gene: 14. Germline CDR1 reads LNHDA; CDR2 reads SQIVND (reference sequence). This CDR3 region has 16 residues. CDR3 nucleotides: TGTGCCACATCCGCGGTGGCGGGAGGCCACTACAATGAGCAGTTCTTC. Protein sequence: CATSAVAGGHYNEQFF. The full variable domain, with the rest looked up from reference TRBV19 and TRBJ2-1, is DGGITQSPKYLFRKEGQNVTLSCEQNLNHDAMYWYRQDPGQGLRLIYYSQIVNDFQKGDIAEGYSVSREKKESFPLTVTSAQKNPTAFYLCATSAVAGGHYNEQFFGPGTRLTVL.